A selection of T cell receptor beta chains follows, all from one sample in a study of cytomegalovirus exposure and HLA in healthy donors. Only in-frame clones appear in the TCRdb table, and some are missing; sequencing was by immunoSEQ multiplex PCR. The table records 64,000 or so clones, 55% to 80% of them present only once. The sample was PBMCs. All receptors come from a man aged 40-49 years in good health and CMV-seropositive. Each CDR3 is given with its conserved first and last residue. D genes are given only for firm matches. Rows may omit the clone size; those that give it use once, few, many or a size class.

CDR3 protein | CDR3 DNA | clone size | J gene | CDR3 length | D gene | V gene
CAGGPEFSNQPQHF | TGTGCCGGTGGGCCAGAGTTTAGCAATCAGCCCCAGCATTTT | few | TRBJ1-5 | 14 | . | TRBV2
CASSRKAGVETQYF | TGTGCCAGCAGCCGGAAGGCAGGGGTGGAGACCCAGTACTTC | . | TRBJ2-5 | 14 | . | TRBV5-6
CASSLRGTEAFF | TGTGCCAGCAGCCTCAGGGGTACTGAAGCTTTCTTT | . | TRBJ1-1 | 12 | . | TRBV27
CAIRGTQVGDTQYF | TGTGCCATCAGAGGGACTCAAGTAGGAGATACGCAGTATTTT | . | TRBJ2-3 | 14 | . | TRBV10-3
CASIGGRSTGELFF | TGTGCCAGCATAGGCGGGAGGTCCACCGGGGAGCTGTTTTTT | few | TRBJ2-2 | 14 | TRBD2 | TRBV2
CASIGGGLMNTEAFF | TGTGCCAGTATCGGGGGAGGACTCATGAACACTGAAGCTTTCTTT | . | TRBJ1-1 | 15 | . | TRBV19
CASSLVSQGYTEAFF | TGCGCCAGCAGCTTGGTGAGTCAGGGTTATACTGAAGCTTTCTTT | . | TRBJ1-1 | 15 | . | TRBV5-1
CASRTGGFGANVLTF | TGTGCCAGCAGGACAGGGGGCTTTGGGGCCAACGTCCTGACTTTC | once | TRBJ2-6 | 15 | TRBD1 | TRBV9
CASSLLSAGGSTEAFF | TGTGCCAGCAGTTTATTGTCGGCAGGGGGATCCACTGAAGCTTTCTTT | . | TRBJ1-1 | 16 | TRBD1 | TRBV27
CASSPLTGQGNGELFF | TGTGCCAGCAGCCCATTGACGGGACAGGGGAACGGGGAGCTGTTTTTT | . | TRBJ2-2 | 16 | TRBD1 | TRBV7-8
CSVEDLGDRLNIQYF | TGCAGCGTTGAAGATTTAGGGGACAGGTTAAACATTCAGTACTTC | . | TRBJ2-4 | 15 | TRBD1 | TRBV29-1
CSVERTSGTTYEQYF | TGCAGCGTCGAACGGACTAGCGGAACAACCTACGAGCAGTACTTC | . | TRBJ2-7 | 15 | TRBD2 | TRBV29-1
CASSPSQGNYGYTF | TGTGCCAGCAGCCCCTCACAGGGAAACTATGGCTACACCTTC | . | TRBJ1-2 | 14 | . | TRBV11-2
CASSRAAGLEETQYF | TGTGCCAGCAGTCGTGCAGCAGGACTAGAAGAGACCCAGTACTTC | . | TRBJ2-5 | 15 | TRBD2 | TRBV7-6
CASSSPGGSGRSYEQYF | TGTGCCAGCAGTTCCCCCGGGGGAAGCGGGAGGTCCTACGAGCAGTACTTC | . | TRBJ2-7 | 17 | TRBD2 | TRBV28
CASSIIGVNTEAFF | TGTGCCAGTAGTATCATAGGGGTGAACACTGAAGCTTTCTTT | . | TRBJ1-1 | 14 | . | TRBV19
CASSLGSNTEAFF | TGTGCCAGCAGTCTAGGATCGAACACTGAAGCTTTCTTT | medium-sized | TRBJ1-1 | 13 | . | TRBV27
CASSFPGLGGQETQYF | TGTGCCAGCAGCTTCCCGGGACTAGGGGGCCAAGAGACCCAGTACTTC | . | TRBJ2-5 | 16 | TRBD2 | TRBV5-4
CASSLEGTSGGARFF | TGTGCCAGCAGCTTAGAGGGGACTAGCGGGGGGGCGAGGTTCTTC | . | TRBJ2-1 | 15 | TRBD2 | TRBV7-2
CASEGDNEQFF | TGTGCCAGTGAAGGAGACAATGAGCAGTTCTTC | . | TRBJ2-1 | 11 | . | TRBV6-5
CASSPRSDTEAFF | TGTGCCAGCAGCCCCCGCTCGGACACTGAAGCTTTCTTT | few | TRBJ1-1 | 13 | . | TRBV14
CASSLAGRRDHNEQFF | TGTGCCAGCAGCTTGGCAGGACGGAGGGACCACAATGAGCAGTTCTTC | . | TRBJ2-1 | 16 | . | TRBV5-4
CASRALTGINTEAFF | TGTGCCAGCAGAGCTCTTACAGGGATTAACACTGAAGCTTTCTTT | few | TRBJ1-1 | 15 | . | TRBV9
CASYTGSGNTEAFF | TGTGCCAGCTACACAGGGAGTGGAAACACTGAAGCTTTCTTT | . | TRBJ1-1 | 14 | . | TRBV7-2
CASSGTGQSNTEAFF | TGTGCCAGCAGTGGAACCGGACAGTCCAACACTGAAGCTTTCTTT | few | TRBJ1-1 | 15 | . | TRBV6-5
CASSLGGYQPQHF | TGTGCCAGCAGCTTGGGCGGATATCAGCCCCAGCATTTT | . | TRBJ1-5 | 13 | . | TRBV5-6
CAWSVYNTYEQYF | TGTGCCTGGAGTGTATACAATACCTACGAGCAGTACTTC | . | TRBJ2-7 | 13 | . | TRBV30